These 11 T cell receptor beta chains were sequenced from one sample in a study of vaccination and CD4 T cells after COVID-19. Once obtained from cultured CD4+ T cells, the DNA was sequenced using the Oncomine TCR Beta short-read assay. TCRdb re-derived calls from the PCR reads in MiXCR, one entry per CDR3 protein. The top ten clones hold 15% to 20% of a sample with roughly 13,000 distinct CDR3 sequences, 20% to 25% of them seen once. Their antigens are not known. Stated treatment: roughly 10-day PBMC culture with coronavirus spike peptide pools or control peptides (ViraFEST assay). The sample here was CD4+ T cells from blood, cultured in vitro, taken after SARS-CoV-2 vaccination. Receptor source: a human donor who had recovered from COVID-19.

V and J are TRBV9 and TRBJ1-1; D is uncertain. The CDR3 has 14 amino acids. CDR1 and CDR2 from the germline V gene are SGDLS and YYNGEE. The ends were cut back, 3 bases at V and 0 bases at J, with 9 bases in the middle. The CDR3 here is CASSAGGVNTEAFF. Here the CDR3 DNA reads TGTGCCAGCAGCGCCGGAGGAGTGAACACTGAAGCTTTCTTT.

This clonotype occurred a few times. This sequence joins TRBV7-9 and TRBJ2-7; a weak D match, TRBD2 (6 bases). This CDR3 comprises 15 residues. Germline CDR1 and CDR2: SEHNR and FQNEAQ (reference sequence). With 5 bases removed from V and 0 bases from J, the gap between germline ends came to 14 bases. The CDR3 nucleotides are TGTGCCAGCAGCATGGGACTCCCAAGCTCCTACGAGCAGTACTTC. It encodes CASSMGLPSSYEQYF. Based on the CDR3 plus reference TRBV7-9 and TRBJ2-7, the full variable domain is DTGVSQNPRHKITKRGQNVTFRCDPISEHNRLYWYRQTLGQGPEFLTYFQNEAQLEKSRLLSDRFSAERPKGSFSTLEIQRTEQGDSAMYLCASSMGLPSSYEQYFGPGTRLTVT.

In this sample, this clonotype turned up a few times. The rearrangement links TRBV7-2 to TRBJ2-5; weak D call: TRBD1 (5 bases). This CDR3 is 14 amino acids long. Per germline, CDR1 SGHTA and CDR2 FQGNSA. V was cut by 5 bases and J by 1 base, with 11 bases left in between. The CDR3 coding sequence is TGTGCCAGCAGCCACCCGACAGTCCAAGAGACCCAGTACTTC. Its protein is CASSHPTVQETQYF. Drawing the rest from reference TRBV7-2 and TRBJ2-5, the complete variable domain is GAGVSQSPSNKVTEKGKDVELRCDPISGHTALYWYRQSLGQGLEFLIYFQGNSAPDKSGLPSDRFSAERTGGSVSTLTIQRTQQEDSAVYLCASSHPTVQETQYFGPGTRLLVL.

In its sample, this clonotype was seen a few times. This chain links TRBV28 with TRBJ1-2; D is undetermined. Germline V gives CDR1 MDHEN, CDR2 SYDVKM. Trimming stripped 7 bases from V and 4 bases from J, with 4 bases between. The CDR3 runs to 10 residues. CDR3 sequence (DNA): TGTGCCAGCAATGGCTATGGCTACACCTTC. This gives the protein CASNGYGYTF.

As to this clonotype: A much larger clone is a single base away; this may be a read error. The chain links TRBV7-8 to TRBJ1-6; D gene uncertain. Germline loops: CDR1 SGHVS, CDR2 FQNEAQ. The CDR3 runs to 15 residues. V shed 0 bases and J shed 10 bases, with 13 bases lying between them. The CDR3 bases are TGTGCCAGCAGCTTAGCCAGGACGGGCGCATCACCCCTCCACTTT. The encoded protein is CASSLARTGASPLHF. The complete variable domain, with remaining parts taken from reference TRBV7-8 and TRBJ1-6, reads GAGVSQSPRYKVAKRGQDVALRCDPISGHVSLFWYQQALGQGPEFLTYFQNEAQLDKSGLPSDRFFAERPEGSVSTLKIQRTQQEDSAVYLCASSLARTGASPLHFGNGTRLTVT.

V and J are TRBV6-5 and TRBJ1-1; no clear D gene. There are 13 residues in the CDR3. Germline CDR1 reads MNHEY; CDR2 reads SVGAGI. Trimming left V 2 bases short and J 10 bases short, with 14 bases between. As DNA, the CDR3 is TGTGCCAGCAGTTACGGGCGGGGAGATGGAGCTTTCTTT. It is translated as CASSYGRGDGAFF.

This clonotype was counted a few times. The J gene is TRBJ2-3, the V gene TRBV25-1; TRBD2 is a possible D gene (6 bases). Germline V gene lookup returns CDR1 MGHDK and CDR2 SYGVNS. Trimming removed 8 bases at V and 0 bases at J, with 6 bases between. The CDR3 spans 12 residues. The CDR3 protein is CASAGSTDTQYF. CDR3 in DNA: TGTGCCAGCGCGGGGAGCACAGATACGCAGTATTTT.

The chain couples TRBV20-1 to TRBJ2-1, with 15 bases matching TRBD2. The CDR3 sequence is 21 residues long. Germline V gives CDR1 DFQATT, CDR2 SNEGSKA (reference sequence). J was trimmed by 0 bases and V by 3 bases; bases with no gene match: 15. The CDR3 reads CSASRGPRTSGRERSYNEQFF. CDR3 DNA sequence: TGCAGTGCTAGCAGAGGCCCCAGGACTAGCGGGAGGGAACGCTCCTACAATGAGCAGTTCTTC.

The rearrangement uses TRBV11-3 and TRBJ2-7; the match to TRBD1 covers 9 bases. The ends lost 1 base at V and 6 bases at J; junction bases unmatched: 10. CDR1 SGHNT and CDR2 YENEEA come from the germline V gene. The CDR3 totals 16 residues. The CDR3 region is CASSLVTLDRGGEQYF. The CDR3 DNA reads as TGTGCCAGCAGCTTAGTCACCCTGGACAGGGGAGGCGAGCAGTACTTC. The full variable domain, completed using reference TRBV11-3 and TRBJ2-7, is EAGVVQSPRYKIIEKKQPVAFWCNPISGHNTLYWYLQNLGQGPELLIRYENEEAVDDSQLPKDRFSAERLKGVDSTLKIQPAELGDSAVYLCASSLVTLDRGGEQYFGPGTRLTVT.

This clonotype turned up a few times. The chain links TRBV20-1 to TRBJ1-1; unclear D gene. CDR1 is DFQATT and CDR2 is SNEGSKA in the germline V gene (reference sequence). This CDR3 is 14 amino acids long. V was shortened by 4 bases and J by 1 base, with 13 bases between the two germline ends. CDR3 DNA: TGCAGTGCTACCACACGACTTGCGAACACTGAAGCTTTCTTT. It translates to CSATTRLANTEAFF.

The chain has TRBV10-3 and TRBJ2-5; TRBD2 might be the D (7 bases). CDR3 length: 12 amino acids. Germline lookup yields CDR1 ENHRY and CDR2 SYGVKD. The germline V and J ends were trimmed by 5 bases and 4 bases, with 8 bases remaining between them. The CDR3 here is CAISRGGETQYF. The CDR3 bases are TGTGCCATCAGTAGGGGGGGAGAGACCCAGTACTTC.